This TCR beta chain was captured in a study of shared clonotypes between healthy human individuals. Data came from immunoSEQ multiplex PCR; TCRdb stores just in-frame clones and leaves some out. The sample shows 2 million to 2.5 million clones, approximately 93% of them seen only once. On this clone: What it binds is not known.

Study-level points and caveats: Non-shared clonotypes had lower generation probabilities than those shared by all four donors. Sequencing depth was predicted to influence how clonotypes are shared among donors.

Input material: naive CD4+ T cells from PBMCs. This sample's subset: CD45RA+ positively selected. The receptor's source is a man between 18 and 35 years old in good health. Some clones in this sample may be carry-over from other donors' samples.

The CDR3: CASSLQGRGTGELFF. In DNA, the CDR3 is TGTGCCAGCAGTTTACAGGGTCGCGGCACCGGGGAGCTGTTTTTT. The chain carries TRBV28 and TRBJ2-2; tentative D call: TRBD1 (5 bases). Trimming cost V 2 bases and J 4 bases, with 11 bases left between them. The CDR3 sequence is 15 residues long. Germline CDR1 is MDHEN and CDR2 is SYDVKM.